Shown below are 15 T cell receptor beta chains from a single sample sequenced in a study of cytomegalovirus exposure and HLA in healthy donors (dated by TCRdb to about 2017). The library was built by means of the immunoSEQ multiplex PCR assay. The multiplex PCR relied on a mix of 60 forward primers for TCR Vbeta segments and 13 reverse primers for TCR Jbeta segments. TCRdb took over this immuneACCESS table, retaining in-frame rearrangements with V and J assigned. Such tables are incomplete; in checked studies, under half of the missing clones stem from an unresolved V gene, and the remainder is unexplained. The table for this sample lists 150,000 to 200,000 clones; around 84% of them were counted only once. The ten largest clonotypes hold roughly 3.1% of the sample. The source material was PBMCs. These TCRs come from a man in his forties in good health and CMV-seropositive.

The CDR3 nucleotides read TGTGCCAGCAGCCAAGAACCGAGCTCCTACAATGAGCAGTTCTTC. Encoded protein: CASSQEPSSYNEQFF. This chain uses TRBV5-4 with TRBJ2-1, with no clear D. Between the trimmed V and J ends, which lost 4 bases and 0 bases, there was a span of 11 bases. Germline CDR1 and CDR2: SGHNT and YYREEE (reference sequence). This CDR3 contains 15 residues.

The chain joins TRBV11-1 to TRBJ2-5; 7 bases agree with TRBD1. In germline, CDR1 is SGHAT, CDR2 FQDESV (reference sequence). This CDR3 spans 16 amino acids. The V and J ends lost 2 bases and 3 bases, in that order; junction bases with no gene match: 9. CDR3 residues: CASSLKRGQIKETQYF. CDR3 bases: TGTGCCAGCAGCTTAAAACGGGGACAGATCAAAGAGACCCAGTACTTC.

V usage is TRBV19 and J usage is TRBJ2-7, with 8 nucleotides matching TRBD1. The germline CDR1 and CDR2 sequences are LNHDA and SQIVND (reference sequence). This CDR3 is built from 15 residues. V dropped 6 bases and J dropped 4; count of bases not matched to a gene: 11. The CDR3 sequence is CASRTTADREYEQYF. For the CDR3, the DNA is TGTGCCAGTAGGACAACGGCGGACAGGGAGTACGAGCAGTACTTC.

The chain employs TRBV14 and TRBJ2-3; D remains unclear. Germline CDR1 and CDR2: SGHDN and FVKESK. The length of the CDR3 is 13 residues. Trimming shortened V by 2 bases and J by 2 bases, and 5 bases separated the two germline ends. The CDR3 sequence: CASSQSVTDTQYF. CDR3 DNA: TGTGCCAGCAGCCAATCCGTCACAGATACGCAGTATTTT.

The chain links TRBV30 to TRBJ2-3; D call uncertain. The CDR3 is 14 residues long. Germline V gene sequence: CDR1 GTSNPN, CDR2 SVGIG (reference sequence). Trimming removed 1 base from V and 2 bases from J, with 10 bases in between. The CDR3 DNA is TGTGCCTGGAGTGCCGGTTTCTCCACAGATACGCAGTATTTT. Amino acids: CAWSAGFSTDTQYF.

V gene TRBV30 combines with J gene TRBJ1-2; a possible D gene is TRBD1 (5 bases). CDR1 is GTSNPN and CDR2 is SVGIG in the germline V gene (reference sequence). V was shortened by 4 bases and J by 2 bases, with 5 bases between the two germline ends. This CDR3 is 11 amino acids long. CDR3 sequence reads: CAWTGNYGYTF. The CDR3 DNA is TGTGCCTGGACAGGGAACTATGGCTACACCTTC.

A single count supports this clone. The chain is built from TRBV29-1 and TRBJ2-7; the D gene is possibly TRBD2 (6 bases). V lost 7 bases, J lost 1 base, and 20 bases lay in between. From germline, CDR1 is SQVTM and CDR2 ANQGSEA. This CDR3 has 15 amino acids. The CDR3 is CSAGGGQGFSYEQYF. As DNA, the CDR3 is TGCAGCGCCGGAGGAGGGCAGGGCTTTTCCTACGAGCAGTACTTC.

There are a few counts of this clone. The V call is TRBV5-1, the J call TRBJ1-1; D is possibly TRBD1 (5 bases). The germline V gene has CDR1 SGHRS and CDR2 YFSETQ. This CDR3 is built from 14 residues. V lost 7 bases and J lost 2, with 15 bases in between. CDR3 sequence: CASGRQGGNTEAFF. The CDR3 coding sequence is TGCGCCAGCGGACGGCAGGGAGGAAACACTGAAGCTTTCTTT.

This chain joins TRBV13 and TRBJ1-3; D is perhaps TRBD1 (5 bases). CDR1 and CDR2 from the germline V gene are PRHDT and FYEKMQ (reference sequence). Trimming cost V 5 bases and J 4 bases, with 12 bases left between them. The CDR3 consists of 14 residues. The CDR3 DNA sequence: TGTGCCAGCAGCACGCGGGACCGGGGAAACACCATATATTTT. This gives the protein CASSTRDRGNTIYF.

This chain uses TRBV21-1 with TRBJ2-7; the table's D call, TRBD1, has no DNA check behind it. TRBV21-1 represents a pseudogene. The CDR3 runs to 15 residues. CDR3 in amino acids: CASSTRDRPTYEQYF. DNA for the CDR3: TGTGCCAGCAGCACCCGGGACAGACCTACCTACGAGCAGTACTTC.

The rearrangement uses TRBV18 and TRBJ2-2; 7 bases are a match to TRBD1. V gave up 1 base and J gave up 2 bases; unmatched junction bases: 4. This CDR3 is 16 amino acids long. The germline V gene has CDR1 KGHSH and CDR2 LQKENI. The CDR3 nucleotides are TGTGCCAGCTCACCACGGGACAGTTCAAACACCGGGGAGCTGTTTTTT. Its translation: CASSPRDSSNTGELFF.

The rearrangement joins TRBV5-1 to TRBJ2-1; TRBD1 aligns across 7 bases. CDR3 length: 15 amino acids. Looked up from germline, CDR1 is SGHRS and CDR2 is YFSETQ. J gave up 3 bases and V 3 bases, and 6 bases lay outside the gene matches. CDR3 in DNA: TGCGCCAGCAGCTCTGACCGGGACAGCTACAATGAGCAGTTCTTC. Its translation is CASSSDRDSYNEQFF.

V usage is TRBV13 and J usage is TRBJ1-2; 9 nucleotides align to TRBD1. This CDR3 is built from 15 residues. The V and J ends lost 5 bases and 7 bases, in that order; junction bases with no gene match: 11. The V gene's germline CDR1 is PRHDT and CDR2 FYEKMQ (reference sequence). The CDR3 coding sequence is TGTGCCAGCAGCCCCTGGGGACAGGGATTGGGTGGCTACACCTTC. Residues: CASSPWGQGLGGYTF.

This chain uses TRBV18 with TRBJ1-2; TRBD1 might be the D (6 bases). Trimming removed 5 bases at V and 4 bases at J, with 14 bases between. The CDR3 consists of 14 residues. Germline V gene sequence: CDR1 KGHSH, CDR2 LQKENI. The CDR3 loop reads CASSEQGKGYGYTF. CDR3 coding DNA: TGTGCCAGCTCAGAACAGGGTAAAGGCTATGGCTACACCTTC.

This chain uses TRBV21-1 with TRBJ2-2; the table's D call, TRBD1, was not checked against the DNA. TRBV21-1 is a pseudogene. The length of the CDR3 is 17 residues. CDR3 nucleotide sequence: TGTGCCAGCAGCAAAAGTTCCCAGGGATCGAACACCGGGGAGCTGTTTTTT. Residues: CASSKSSQGSNTGELFF.